This T cell receptor (beta chain) comes out of a study of T cells after yellow fever vaccination. The study's findings and limits: Booster samples showed a return of most primary-vaccination clones (almost 97% CD4, around 85% CD8).

Regarding this clonotype: Its antigen is undetermined.

This CDR3 has 14 amino acids. V lost 0 bases and J 6 bases, leaving 13 bases between the germline ends. The germline V gene has CDR1 SGHDT and CDR2 YYEEEE. TCRdb independently ran MiXCR on the 5' RACE reads; one entry per CDR3 protein. The repertoire has roughly 340,000 distinct CDR3 sequences, roughly 9.4% of them found once; the top ten carry roughly 18%. Sequencing used PBMCs, obtained on the day of the first yellow fever vaccination. The gene calls are TRBV5-6 and TRBJ2-7; no definite D call. The clonotype was recovered from a man younger than 35 who received the YFV17D yellow fever vaccine. In DNA, the CDR3 is TGTGCCAGCAGCTTGGTTGGTCGGCTCTTCGAGCAGTACTTC. This codes for CASSLVGRLFEQYF. The whole variable domain, filled in from reference TRBV5-6 and TRBJ2-7, reads DAGVTQSPTHLIKTRGQQVTLRCSPKSGHDTVSWYQQALGQGPQFIFQYYEEEERQRGNFPDRFSGHQFPNYSSELNVNALLLGDSALYLCASSLVGRLFEQYFGPGTRLTVT.